This entry lists 18 T cell receptor beta chains sequenced from one sample in a study of a mutant IDH1 vaccine in newly diagnosed glioma. Time point indicated: week 23, last vaccination. Vaccination used 300 ug of mutant IDH1 20-mer peptide per dose, with topical imiquimod. Antigen specificity for these receptors is unknown. Method: immunoSEQ multiplex PCR; TCRdb's copy keeps in-frame clones and lacks some. The data show around 55,000 clones, with around 80% seen just once and roughly 6% held by the top ten. Here the sequenced sample was PBMCs, taken from a glioma patient whose treatment included an IDH1 peptide vaccine. These receptors all stem from a man aged 35-49 years with glioma.

This clone was counted between two and nine times. The chain joins TRBV28 to TRBJ2-7, with 7 bases that match TRBD1. The CDR3 length is 14 residues. Germline V gene sequence: CDR1 MDHEN, CDR2 SYDVKM. Trimming cost V 8 bases and J 0 bases; bases outside gene matches: 7. The CDR3 spells CASGGQSSSYEQYF. The DNA for the CDR3 is TGTGCCAGCGGGGGACAGTCGAGCTCCTACGAGCAGTACTTC.

This clone showed up just a few times. The V gene is TRBV5-6, the J gene TRBJ2-3, with D perhaps matching TRBD1 or TRBD2 (5 bases each). Germline CDR1 reads SGHDT; CDR2 reads YYEEEE. The germline V and J ends were trimmed by 3 bases and 5 bases, with 16 bases remaining between them. The CDR3 is 15 residues long. CDR3 nucleotides: TGTGCCAGCAGCTCAGGACCGGGACCCAAAGATACGCAGTATTTT. This gives the protein CASSSGPGPKDTQYF.

V usage is TRBV2 and J usage is TRBJ2-1; 7 positions agree with TRBD2. Germline assignment: CDR1 SNHLY and CDR2 FYNNEI. The CDR3 length is 13 residues. The J segment lost 6 bases and the V segment lost 9 bases, leaving 8 bases of the junction unmatched. This CDR3 is CASTRGRANEQFF. In DNA form, the CDR3 reads TGTGCCAGTACTCGGGGGAGGGCCAATGAGCAGTTCTTC.

The CDR3 loop is CASSLRSSANYGYTF. The CDR3 DNA follows: TGTGCCAGCAGCTTACGTAGTTCTGCTAACTATGGCTACACCTTC. V usage is TRBV11-2 and J usage is TRBJ1-2; no clear D. The germline CDR1 and CDR2 sequences are SGHAT and FQNNGV. This CDR3 is 15 amino acids long. The V gene lost 2 bases and the J gene lost 0 bases, with 10 bases spanning the gap.

The chain links TRBV6-5 to TRBJ2-7, with TRBD1 identical over 10 bases. This CDR3 region has 14 residues. The junction had 4 bases not matched to a gene; V was cut back by 6 bases and J by 2 bases. Germline values: CDR1 MNHEY, CDR2 SVGAGI. CDR3 in DNA: TGTGCCAGCAGCATTGACAGGGGGCCCTACGAGCAGTACTTC. It yields the protein CASSIDRGPYEQYF.

The rearrangement joins TRBV6-6 to TRBJ1-2, with D uncertain. Germline V gives CDR1 MNHNY, CDR2 SVGAGI (reference sequence). The CDR3 is made up of 13 amino acids. V dropped 7 bases and J dropped 8 bases, with 17 bases sitting between them. The CDR3 spells CASTRRASEGYTF. DNA for the CDR3: TGTGCCAGCACCAGAAGGGCTTCTGAGGGCTACACCTTC.

This clone was counted only a few times. V usage is TRBV6-1 and J usage is TRBJ1-1; D gene ambiguous. Germline loops: CDR1 MNHNS, CDR2 SASEGT. Between the trimmed V and J ends, which lost 7 bases and 3 bases, there was a span of 15 bases. This CDR3 is 14 amino acids long. The CDR3 here is CASTLYQKHTEAFF. The CDR3 nucleotides are TGTGCCAGCACCCTGTACCAGAAACACACTGAAGCTTTCTTT.

The V call is TRBV4-2, the J call TRBJ2-6, with 8 bases aligning to TRBD2. The ends lost 0 bases at V and 1 base at J; junction bases unmatched: 11. Germline values: CDR1 LGHNA, CDR2 YNFKEQ. The CDR3 is made up of 20 amino acids. CDR3 loop: CASSQDPLMAGGSGANVLTF. CDR3 in DNA: TGTGCCAGCAGCCAAGATCCTCTTATGGCGGGGGGTTCTGGGGCCAACGTCCTGACTTTC.

This chain connects TRBV21-1 to TRBJ1-3. TRBV21-1 is noted as a pseudogene. This CDR3 has 16 residues. This chain's CDR3 is CASSKDGSSSGNTIYF. CDR3 nucleotide sequence: TGTGCCAGCAGCAAAGATGGGAGCAGCTCTGGAAACACCATATATTTT.

The chain is built from TRBV5-1 and TRBJ1-1; no reliable D call. Trimming took 2 bases from V and 3 from J, leaving 14 bases between them. This CDR3 spans 15 amino acids. CDR1 and CDR2 (germline): SGHRS, YFSETQ. Here the CDR3 reads CASSFDPIRDTEAFF. The CDR3 DNA is TGCGCCAGCAGCTTCGACCCCATCCGGGACACTGAAGCTTTCTTT.

This chain joins TRBV12-5 and TRBJ1-5, with no clear D. V lost 4 bases, J lost 7 bases, and 11 bases lay in between. Germline CDR1 is LGHNT and CDR2 is FRNRAP. This CDR3 comprises 13 residues. The CDR3 nucleotides read TGTGCTAGTGGTTACTCCCTGAGGCAGCCCCAGCATTTT. This sequence encodes CASGYSLRQPQHF.

This CDR3 reads CASSSQETQYF. CDR3 sequence (DNA): TGTGCCAGCTCATCCCAAGAGACCCAGTACTTC. The rearrangement links TRBV18 to TRBJ2-5; D remains unclear. The germline V and J ends were trimmed by 5 bases and 1 base, with 2 bases remaining between them. The CDR3 spans 11 residues. Germline assignment: CDR1 KGHSH and CDR2 LQKENI.

The chain is built from TRBV5-1 and TRBJ1-1; D remains unclear. The V and J ends lost 0 bases and 1 base respectively, with 4 bases between them. Per the germline V gene, CDR1 is SGHRS and CDR2 is YFSETQ. CDR3 length: 13 residues. This chain's CDR3 is CASSLGRNTEAFF. CDR3 DNA: TGCGCCAGCAGCTTGGGCAGGAACACTGAAGCTTTCTTT.

The count of this clone is one. The chain recombines TRBV5-1 with TRBJ2-7, with D unresolved. Germline loops: CDR1 SGHRS, CDR2 YFSETQ. Trimming took 4 bases from V and 5 from J, leaving 13 bases between them. There are 13 residues in the CDR3. In DNA, the CDR3 is TGCGCCAGCAGCCTGACACCGACGGACGAGCAGTACTTC. Translation: CASSLTPTDEQYF. The complete variable domain, with remaining parts taken from reference TRBV5-1 and TRBJ2-7, reads KAGVTQTPRYLIKTRGQQVTLSCSPISGHRSVSWYQQTPGQGLQFLFEYFSETQRNKGNFPGRFSGRQFSNSRSEMNVSTLELGDSALYLCASSLTPTDEQYFGPGTRLTVT.

The V gene is TRBV15, the J gene TRBJ2-7; D is perhaps TRBD1 (6 bases). The CDR3 extends over 12 amino acids. V lost 4 bases and J 6 bases, leaving 10 bases between the germline ends. The germline V gene has CDR1 LNHNV and CDR2 YYDKDF (reference sequence). The CDR3 DNA reads as TGTGCCACCAGCACTTACAGGGTCGAGCAGTACTTC. Translation: CATSTYRVEQYF. The whole variable domain, remainder taken from reference TRBV15 and TRBJ2-7, is DAMVIQNPRYQVTQFGKPVTLSCSQTLNHNVMYWYQQKSSQAPKLLFHYYDKDFNNEADTPDNFQSRRPNTSFCFLDIRSPGLGDTAMYLCATSTYRVEQYFGPGTRLTVT.

This rearrangement joins TRBV29-1 to TRBJ1-1; D is possibly TRBD1 (6 bases). In germline, CDR1 is SQVTM, CDR2 ANQGSEA. V lost 4 bases and J lost 0, with 12 bases in between. The CDR3 length is 14 residues. DNA for the CDR3: TGCAGCGTTGTTGGCAGGGGCTTGAACACTGAAGCTTTCTTT. Translating gives CSVVGRGLNTEAFF.

V is TRBV6-6 and J is TRBJ1-4; D is ambiguous. The CDR3 has 16 residues. V was clipped by 8 bases and J by 5 bases, with 21 bases between them. CDR1 is MNHNY, CDR2 SVGAGI, per germline (reference sequence). CDR3 protein: CASGLGLAAANEKLFF. The CDR3 DNA is TGTGCCAGCGGTCTAGGCCTTGCAGCGGCAAATGAAAAACTGTTTTTT.

This chain links TRBV5-8 with TRBJ1-6; D gene ambiguous. The V end was cut by 4 bases, the J end by 3 bases, with 11 bases between. The CDR3 spans 15 residues. In germline, CDR1 is SGHTS, CDR2 YDEGEE. The CDR3, as DNA: TGTGCCAGCAGCGTAGGAACTGGCTATAATTCACCCCTCCACTTT. Encoded protein: CASSVGTGYNSPLHF.